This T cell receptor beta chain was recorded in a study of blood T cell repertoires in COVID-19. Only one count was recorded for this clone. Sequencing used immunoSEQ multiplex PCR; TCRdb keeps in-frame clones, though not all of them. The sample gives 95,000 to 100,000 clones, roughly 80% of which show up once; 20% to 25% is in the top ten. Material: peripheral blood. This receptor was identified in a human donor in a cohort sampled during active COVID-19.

CDR3 sequence: CASSMFSAVTGELFF. CDR3 DNA: TGTGCCAGTAGTATGTTCAGCGCGGTCACCGGGGAGCTGTTTTTT. The V gene is TRBV19, the J gene TRBJ2-2; no clear D. The CDR3 runs to 15 residues. Germline CDR1 and CDR2: LNHDA and SQIVND (reference sequence). V shed 3 bases and J shed 4 bases, with 12 bases lying between them.